This TCR beta chain stems from a study of cytomegalovirus exposure and HLA in healthy donors (dated by TCRdb to about 2017). Broadly, across the study: An earlier analysis of a few hundred of the donors reported 276 Gb of sequence data and 90 million to 120 million unique TCR beta sequences obtained from 150 million to 200 million T cells. Four or five DR-DQ haplotypes were handled as single units for association and clustering, since linkage in the cohort was strong. Donor age, sex, ethnicity and CMV serostatus were collected together with the repertoire data. The study combined high-throughput TCR immunosequencing, statistical association of individual TCRs with disease status, and machine learning to predict cytomegalovirus infection status. Typing coverage differed by locus: A, B, C, DRB1 and DQB1 were typed in about 620-630 donors, DQA1 in roughly 500, DPA1 in around 600, and DPB1 in 450 to 490. A later analysis re-examined previously published TCR beta repertoires from more than 550 donors and added high-resolution HLA genotyping to investigate patterns of TCR occurrence. HLA typing included class I and class II loci at four-digit resolution. The study used immunosequencing to profile the T cell repertoires of more than 650 subjects and linked those repertoires to cytomegalovirus serostatus. Approximately 310 gigabases of sequencing data and tens of millions of unique TCR sequences were included in an early release covering around 650 HLA-typed donors. Among the roughly 430 genotyped donors, approximately 82% belonged to the genetic ancestry cluster associated with self-reported Caucasian donors. On average, roughly 200,000 unique TCR beta nucleotide sequences were sequenced per donor among some 430 genotyped donors of the cohort, with about 17% of those sequences being non-productive. Besides the first cohort of 666 subjects, a separate validation cohort made up of roughly 130 different subjects was used. In a later genetic analysis, genome-wide SNP genotypes for about three fifths of the 666 donors were used, and that subset was treated as a discovery cohort. To decide whether each TCR beta V gene segment behaved as functional or pseudogenic, an earlier analysis of some 580 of the donors relied on high-throughput TCR beta sequencing. The aim of the study was to test whether cataloging public T cell receptors could identify signatures of past pathogen exposure. Rather than drawing on any new phenotypic data, the later analysis identified candidate immune exposures from TCR beta sequences and the way those sequences occurred across donors. Every discovery cohort repertoire had been produced on one sequencing platform.

On this clone: The target of this receptor is not known. There are no base qualities to consult, and no much larger clone falls within one base.

Library preparation employed the immunoSEQ multiplex PCR assay. For the multiplex PCR, a mixture combining 60 forward primers for TCR Vbeta segments and 13 reverse primers for TCR Jbeta segments was used. The CDR3 region of rearranged TCR beta genes was amplified from genomic DNA by a multiplex PCR assay. The Illumina HiSeq System was used to sequence the amplified TCR beta libraries as 87-base-pair reads. For the original study's pipeline: In a later analysis, tens of millions of unique TCR beta chains were counted across the roughly 610 repertoires, and roughly 10 million of these chains were shared by at least two donors. A nearest-neighbor algorithm error-corrected the raw reads and collapsed the reads into unique sequences, merging closely related sequences to remove PCR and sequencing errors. Alignment of CDR3 sequences to IMGT reference sequences was used to assign V, D and J gene segments. Each retained sequence needed at least a six-nucleotide match to both a V gene segment and a J gene segment. Rearrangements were called productive when the CDR3 lacked stop codons and stayed in frame with V and J; all others were non-productive. CDR3 was defined by IMGT convention, running from the second conserved V-encoded cysteine to the conserved J-encoded phenylalanine. The earlier analysis of more than 450 of the donors excluded sequences that lacked an unambiguous match to a single V gene segment. In an earlier analysis of several hundred of the donors, V segments were called functional above 56.7% productive rearrangements and were called segregating when the between-donor standard deviation exceeded 5%. To diagnose cytomegalovirus status from the catalog of TCR beta chain sequences, a statistical classification framework was built. A later analysis assigned V and J genes by comparing TCR nucleotide sequences with IMGT/GENE-DB human TR gene sequences. Using the TCRdist pipeline, a later analysis assigned CDR3 sequences along with most-parsimonious VDJ recombination scenarios. A later analysis defined each TCR beta chain by its CDR3 amino acid sequence plus V-gene family, and excluded reads lacking a unique V-gene family. In a later analysis, 500 to 700 highly shared, low-generation-probability nucleotide sequences were removed to address suspected cross-contamination and a sequencing artifact. In a later analysis, a clonal expansion index for each public chain was calculated from normalized within-repertoire ranks of inferred template counts. Generation probabilities in a later analysis came from a VDJ recombination model fitted to out-of-frame rearrangements, and those results were checked against IGoR. In a later analysis, hypergeometric tests were used to score TCR-TCR, TCR-HLA and TCR-CMV co-occurrence, with a repertoire-size bias correction applied to TCR pairs. A later analysis estimated false discovery rates by permuting HLA or CMV assignments 20 times. In a later analysis, co-occurring TCRs were grouped using DBSCAN, with TCRdist sequence similarity added in when clustering inside HLA-allele-positive subsets. Co-occurrence clustering excluded repertoires with fewer than 30,000 or more than 120,000 public chains, plus five with anomalous nucleotide sharing. TCRdb took this table from immuneACCESS and kept in-frame rearrangements with V and J called. Such tables lack part of the clones; where checked against another copy, unresolved V genes explain under half of the gap, and the rest is unexplained. V and J calls plus clone size are reproduced from that table; the DNA served to infer D and trimming. The sample includes 150,000 to 200,000 clones, with about nine tenths observed a single time. The ten top clones hold 1.1% of the sample.

The cohort was made up of roughly 670 healthy bone marrow donors. At the time of sampling, all cohort members were nominally healthy, though unrecorded immune exposures were likely present. The donor tested CMV seronegative and was one of the 352 seronegative cohort members. A peripheral blood sample was provided by each donor, and peripheral blood mononuclear cells were used for TCR beta sequencing. The Qiagen DNeasy Blood Extraction Kit was used to extract genomic DNA from the blood cell samples. Beyond this particular receptor, the publication reports: The study gave a list of under 200 TCR beta chains associated with cytomegalovirus. In vitro tests confirmed that a few of the cytomegalovirus-associated TCR beta chains recognize cytomegalovirus antigens. Because HLA typing was unavailable for some donors at each locus, only the typed subset was used in association tests. Across donors, most TCR sequences were observed very rarely, whereas some public TCRs were present in many individuals. When HLA alleles, especially DR and DQ, strongly co-occurred, TCR associations were difficult to assign to individual alleles. A later genetic analysis associated a missense DCLRE1C variant with V-gene and J-gene trimming of TCR beta chains, and an independent cohort replicated the association. CMV serostatus was the only immune exposure information available for the cohort. According to a later analysis, TCR association rates differed among HLA loci, with DRB1 alleles showing the most associated TCRs and HLA-C alleles showing the fewest. In this cohort, only TCR beta chains were sequenced, and detectable features were limited by the absence of alpha or paired-chain data. A further reported finding was that TCR beta sequences accurately predicted the HLA-A and HLA-B alleles for most subjects in the first cohort. It was suggested by the authors that the approach could potentially be generalized to other disease states and immunological phenotypes. Several of the top co-occurrence clusters appeared to be linked to parvovirus B19, influenza, CMV and Epstein-Barr virus, according to a later analysis. The presence/absence analyses assumed that sequencing depth was roughly uniform across donors, and that assumption may not be true. In a later analysis, HLA-associated TCR beta chains showed more clonal expansion and lower generation probabilities than non-associated chains that were equally common. About 17 rarely observed V segments, including chromosome 9 orphons, were excluded from the earlier analysis of approximately 500 of the donors because counts were too low. In both the original and validation cohorts, the classifier was reported to diagnose cytomegalovirus status with high specificity and sensitivity. The 87-base-pair reads could not distinguish some IMGT-functional V segments, including TRBV6-2 and TRBV6-3, so those segments were excluded. A cluster of highly shared sequence variants was judged likely to be a technical artifact of the sequencing pipeline. In an earlier analysis of fewer than 750 of the donors, most TCR beta V segments were observed in productive rearrangements about 87% or about 30% of the time, broadly matching IMGT annotations. According to a later analysis, most CMV-associated TCR beta chains appeared to be HLA-restricted, and the HLA associations seemed to be driven largely by CMV exposure. A later analysis associated roughly 17,000 TCR beta sequences with specific HLA alleles at a false discovery rate of 0.05. According to a later genetic analysis, donors in an Asian-associated ancestry cluster had fewer N-insertions in productive TCRs than the roughly 700-donor mean. Correlated functional status among segregating V segments might reflect linkage disequilibrium, but an unknown experimental factor could not be ruled out.

Counted from cysteine to phenylalanine, this CDR3 has 15 amino acids. Only CDR3 DNA remains: 45 bases, in frame from the first base. Trimming removed 7 bases from V and 2 bases from J, leaving 18 bases between the germline ends. Looking up the germline V gene (reference sequence) yields CDR1 MNHEY and CDR2 SMNVEV. The rearranged chain carries TRBV27 and TRBJ2-7; the D gene assignment is ambiguous. Source material: PBMCs. The receptor comes from a boy aged 2 to 10 in good health and CMV-seronegative. The CDR3 protein sequence reads: CASISYGSAPYEQYF. The DNA sequence is TGTGCCAGCATCAGCTACGGGTCAGCCCCCTACGAGCAGTACTTC.